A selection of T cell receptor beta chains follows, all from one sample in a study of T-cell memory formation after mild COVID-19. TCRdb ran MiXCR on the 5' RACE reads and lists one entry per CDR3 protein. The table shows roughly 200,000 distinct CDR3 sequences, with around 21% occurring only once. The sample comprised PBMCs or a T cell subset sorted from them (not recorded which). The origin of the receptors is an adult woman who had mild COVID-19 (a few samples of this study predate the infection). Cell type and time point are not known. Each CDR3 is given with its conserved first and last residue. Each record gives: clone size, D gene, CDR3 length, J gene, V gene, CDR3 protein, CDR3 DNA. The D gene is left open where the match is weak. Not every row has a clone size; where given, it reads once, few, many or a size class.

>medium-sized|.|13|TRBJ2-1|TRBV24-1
CATSEVAWDEQFF
TGTGCCACCAGTGAGGTGGCGTGGGATGAGCAGTTCTTC
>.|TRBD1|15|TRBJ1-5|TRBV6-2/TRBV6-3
CASSYGGTANQPQHF
TGTGCCAGCAGTTACGGCGGGACAGCTAATCAGCCCCAGCATTTT
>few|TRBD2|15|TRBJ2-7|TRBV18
CASSPESGGTYEQYF
TGTGCCAGCTCACCCGAAAGCGGGGGCACCTACGAGCAGTACTTC
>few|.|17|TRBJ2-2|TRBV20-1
CSARDYRDLSNTGELFF
TGCAGTGCTAGAGATTACCGGGACTTATCGAACACCGGGGAGCTGTTTTTT
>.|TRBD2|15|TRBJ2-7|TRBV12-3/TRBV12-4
CASSLSLAGSYEQYF
TGTGCCAGCAGTTTATCACTAGCGGGCTCCTACGAGCAGTACTTC
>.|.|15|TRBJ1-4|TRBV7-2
CASSAGQFSNEKLFF
TGTGCCAGCAGCGCCGGACAGTTCTCTAATGAAAAACTGTTTTTT
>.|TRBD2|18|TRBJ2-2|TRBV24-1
CATSEPSSGGAHTGELFF
TGTGCCACCAGTGAACCCTCTAGCGGGGGGGCGCACACCGGGGAGCTGTTTTTT
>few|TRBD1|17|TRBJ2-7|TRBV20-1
CSARAPNPGDRAYEQYF
TGCAGTGCTAGAGCCCCTAACCCCGGGGACAGGGCCTACGAGCAGTACTTC
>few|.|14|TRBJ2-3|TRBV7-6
CASSSLTGADTQYF
TGTGCCAGCAGCTCCCTGACTGGGGCAGATACGCAGTATTTT
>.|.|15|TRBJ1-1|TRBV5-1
CASSLEGPGNTEAFF
TGCGCCAGCAGCTTGGAAGGTCCGGGGAACACTGAAGCTTTCTTT
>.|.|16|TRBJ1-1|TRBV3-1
CASTLGAGAVNTEAFF
TGTGCCAGCACACTTGGGGCGGGGGCGGTGAACACTGAAGCTTTCTTT
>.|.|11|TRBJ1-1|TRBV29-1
CSATGSSEAFF
TGCAGCGCAACAGGAAGCTCGGAAGCTTTCTTT
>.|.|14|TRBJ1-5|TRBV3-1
CASSPGVGNQPQHF
TGTGCCAGCAGCCCAGGGGTTGGCAATCAGCCCCAGCATTTT
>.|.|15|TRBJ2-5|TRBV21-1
CASSKGISRQETQYF
TGTGCCAGCAGCAAAGGAATCTCCCGACAAGAGACCCAGTACTTC
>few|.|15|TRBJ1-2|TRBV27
CASSPSPTENYGYTF
TGTGCCAGCAGTCCGTCCCCGACAGAGAATTATGGCTACACCTTC
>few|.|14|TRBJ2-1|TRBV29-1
CSVDEQAARDEQFF
TGCAGCGTTGACGAACAGGCGGCTCGGGATGAGCAGTTCTTC
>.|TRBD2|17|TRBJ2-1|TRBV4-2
CASSQDLSGSIGNEQFF
TGTGCCAGCAGCCAAGATCTGAGCGGGAGTATCGGCAATGAGCAGTTCTTC
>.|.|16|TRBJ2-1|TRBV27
CASSLSLDSGHNEQFF
TGTGCCAGCAGTTTATCGCTGGATAGCGGACACAATGAGCAGTTCTTC
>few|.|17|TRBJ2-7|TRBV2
CASSEGGIGGLTYEQYF
TGTGCCAGCAGTGAAGGGGGAATCGGGGGATTAACCTACGAGCAGTACTTC
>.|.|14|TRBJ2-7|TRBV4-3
CASSQDGDSYEQYF
TGCGCCAGCAGCCAAGATGGGGATTCCTACGAGCAGTACTTC
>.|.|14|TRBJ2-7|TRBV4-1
CASSPPAGEYEQYF
TGCGCCAGCAGCCCCCCAGCAGGGGAGTACGAGCAGTACTTC
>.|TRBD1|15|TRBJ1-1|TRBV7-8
CASSLEDRVDTEAFF
TGTGCCAGCAGCTTAGAGGACAGGGTGGACACTGAAGCTTTCTTT
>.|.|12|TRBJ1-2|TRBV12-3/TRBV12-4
CASSPSPYGYTF
TGTGCCAGCAGCCCGTCTCCCTATGGCTACACCTTC
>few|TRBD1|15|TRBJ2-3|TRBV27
CASSLWGQITDTQYF
TGTGCCAGCAGTTTATGGGGACAGATAACAGATACGCAGTATTTT
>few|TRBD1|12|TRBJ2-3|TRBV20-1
CSAGQTTDTQYF
TGCAGTGCGGGACAGACCACAGATACGCAGTATTTT
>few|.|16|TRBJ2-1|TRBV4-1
CASSQDMGDPFYEQFF
TGCGCCAGCAGCCAAGATATGGGGGATCCCTTTTATGAGCAGTTCTTC
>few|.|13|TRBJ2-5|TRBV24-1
CATSETYQETQYF
TGTGCCACCAGTGAAACTTACCAAGAGACCCAGTACTTC
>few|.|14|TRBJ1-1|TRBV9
CASSVVRGAGEAFF
TGTGCCAGCAGCGTAGTGAGGGGGGCGGGTGAAGCTTTCTTT
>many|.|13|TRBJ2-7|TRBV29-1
CSVEDLFGYEQYF
TGCAGCGTTGAAGATCTGTTTGGCTACGAGCAGTACTTC
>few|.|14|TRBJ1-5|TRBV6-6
CASSSLTSNQPQHF
TGTGCCAGCAGTTCCCTAACCAGCAATCAGCCCCAGCATTTT
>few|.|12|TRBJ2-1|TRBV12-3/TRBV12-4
CASSFPLYEQFF
TGTGCCAGCAGTTTTCCCCTCTATGAGCAGTTCTTC
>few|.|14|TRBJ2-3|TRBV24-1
CATSGGIGTDTQYF
TGTGCCACCAGTGGGGGGATTGGCACAGATACGCAGTATTTT
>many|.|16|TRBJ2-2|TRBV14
CASSPTGTQNTGELFF
TGTGCCAGCAGCCCCACCGGGACTCAGAACACCGGGGAGCTGTTTTTT
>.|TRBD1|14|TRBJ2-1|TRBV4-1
CASSVGQGATGQFF
TGCGCCAGCAGCGTGGGACAGGGGGCTACTGGGCAGTTCTTC
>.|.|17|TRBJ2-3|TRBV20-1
CSARDYATARESDTQYF
TGCAGTGCTAGAGATTATGCGACGGCAAGGGAGTCAGATACGCAGTATTTT
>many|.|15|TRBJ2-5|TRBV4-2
CASSQSRDGQETQYF
TGTGCCAGCAGCCAATCGAGGGACGGTCAAGAGACCCAGTACTTC